A single sample gave rise to the 16 T cell receptor beta chains below, sequenced in a study of blood T cell repertoires in COVID-19. The method was immunoSEQ multiplex PCR; TCRdb's version includes in-frame clones alone and lacks a portion of them. Here the sample spans around 67,000 clones, 70% to 90% being singletons. The sequenced sample was peripheral blood. These receptors all stem from an older man with acute or convalescent COVID-19.

The CDR3 sequence is CASSGRDNQPQHF. CDR3 DNA sequence: TGTGCCAGCAGCGGCCGGGACAATCAGCCCCAGCATTTT. The rearrangement uses TRBV5-6 and TRBJ1-5, with D unresolved. CDR3 length: 13 amino acids. V was cut by 4 bases and J by 3 bases, with 8 bases left in between. Looked up from germline, CDR1 is SGHDT and CDR2 is YYEEEE. Supplemented by reference TRBV5-6 and TRBJ1-5, the full variable domain reads DAGVTQSPTHLIKTRGQQVTLRCSPKSGHDTVSWYQQALGQGPQFIFQYYEEEERQRGNFPDRFSGHQFPNYSSELNVNALLLGDSALYLCASSGRDNQPQHFGDGTRLSIL.

The V call is TRBV5-4, the J call TRBJ1-6, with 8 bases lining up with TRBD1. The CDR3 is 15 amino acids. CDR1 and CDR2 from the germline V gene are SGHNT and YYREEE (reference sequence). Trimming at V came to 2 bases and at J to 10 bases, leaving 8 bases not matched to a gene. CDR3 in DNA: TGTGCCAGCAGCTTAAGACAGGGGCCATCATCACCCCTCCACTTT. It codes for CASSLRQGPSSPLHF.

The chain employs TRBV6-5 and TRBJ1-2; 7 positions match TRBD1. CDR1 is MNHEY and CDR2 is SVGAGI in the germline V gene. V lost 6 bases and J lost 8; bases outside the gene matches: 9. This CDR3 contains 13 residues. The CDR3 coding sequence is TGTGCCAGCAGGGGGACAGCTCTTTGGGGCTACACCTTC. The encoded protein is CASRGTALWGYTF.

This clone was detected only once. This chain joins TRBV10-3 and TRBJ2-7; 8 bases agree with TRBD1. Germline lookup yields CDR1 ENHRY and CDR2 SYGVKD. With 2 bases clipped from V and 3 bases from J, the junction kept 3 bases outside the gene matches. This CDR3 has 14 amino acids. The CDR3 loop reads CAISEGQGFYEQYF. CDR3 bases: TGTGCCATCAGTGAGGGACAGGGATTCTACGAGCAGTACTTC.

J is TRBJ1-6 and V is TRBV6-5; 7 bases align to TRBD1. V lost 2 bases to trimming and J lost 11 bases; unmatched junction nucleotides: 9. The CDR3 length is 15 residues. The germline V gene encodes CDR1 MNHEY and CDR2 SVGAGI. The CDR3: CASSYDDRDSTPLHF. CDR3 sequence (DNA): TGTGCCAGCAGTTACGATGACAGGGATTCGACACCCCTCCACTTT.

V and J are TRBV11-2 and TRBJ2-1; 13 bases map to TRBD2. The CDR3 sequence is 15 residues long. Germline CDR1 and CDR2: SGHAT and FQNNGV. The V and J ends lost 5 bases and 7 bases, in that order; junction bases with no gene match: 5. CDR3 sequence reads: CASSPGLAGNNEQFF. DNA of the CDR3: TGTGCCAGCAGCCCGGGACTAGCGGGGAATAATGAGCAGTTCTTC.

V usage is TRBV6-5 and J usage is TRBJ1-1; perhaps TRBD1 as D (6 bases). The CDR3 runs 14 residues. V was shortened by 0 bases and J by 6 bases, with 11 bases between the two germline ends. CDR1 and CDR2 (germline): MNHEY, SVGAGI. The CDR3 is CASSYSLQGAEAFF. The CDR3 DNA reads as TGTGCCAGCAGTTACTCATTACAGGGCGCTGAAGCTTTCTTT.

The rearrangement links TRBV2 to TRBJ2-7, with TRBD2 identical over 14 bases. CDR1 is SNHLY, CDR2 FYNNEI, per germline. J was trimmed by 5 bases and V by 6 bases; bases with no gene match: 6. The CDR3 is 15 residues long. The CDR3 loop is CASRVRTSGRNEQYF. As DNA, the CDR3 is TGTGCCAGCAGGGTCCGGACTAGCGGGAGGAACGAGCAGTACTTC.

This chain uses TRBV19 with TRBJ1-1; D may be TRBD1 (6 bases). Germline V lookup: CDR1 LNHDA, CDR2 SQIVND (reference sequence). V was shortened by 7 bases and J by 0 bases, with 12 bases between the two germline ends. There are 14 residues in the CDR3. Here the CDR3 reads CASNSGQLNTEAFF. Here the CDR3 DNA reads TGTGCCAGTAACTCTGGACAGCTGAACACTGAAGCTTTCTTT.

The chain links TRBV6-2 or TRBV6-3 to TRBJ2-1; D remains unclear. V dropped 4 bases and J dropped 3 bases, with 7 bases sitting between them. The germline CDR1 and CDR2 sequences are MNHEY and SVGEGT. This CDR3 is built from 13 residues. CDR3 bases: TGTGCCAGCAGTTTAGTCGGCTACAATGAGCAGTTCTTC. It codes for CASSLVGYNEQFF.

The genes are TRBV6-6 and TRBJ1-4, with D tentatively TRBD1 (6 bases). CDR1 and CDR2 from the germline V gene are MNHNY and SVGAGI (reference sequence). This CDR3 is built from 15 residues. The ends were cut back, 0 bases at V and 3 bases at J, with 8 bases in the middle. The CDR3 DNA follows: TGTGCCAGCAGTTACTCGGGACACGCTAATGAAAAACTGTTTTTT. This gives the protein CASSYSGHANEKLFF.

The J gene is TRBJ1-5, the V gene TRBV10-3; D gene unclear. The CDR3 consists of 12 residues. Germline V lookup: CDR1 ENHRY, CDR2 SYGVKD. V was trimmed by 4 bases and J by 5 bases, leaving 6 bases between them. The CDR3 loop is CAISAGDQPQHF. As DNA, the CDR3 is TGTGCCATCAGTGCCGGGGATCAGCCCCAGCATTTT.

V usage is TRBV7-3 and J usage is TRBJ1-1; 7 bases line up with TRBD1. CDR3 size: 13 residues. The junction had 8 bases not matched to a gene; V was cut back by 5 bases and J by 8 bases. CDR1 is SGHTA, CDR2 FQGTGA, per germline. CDR3 in DNA: TGTGCCAGCAGCAAAGACAGGGATCGGGAAGCTTTCTTT. Protein product: CASSKDRDREAFF.

The chain employs TRBV19 and TRBJ1-2; D is undetermined. Germline V gives CDR1 LNHDA, CDR2 SQIVND (reference sequence). The length of the CDR3 is 15 residues. Trimming shortened V by 7 bases and J by 4 bases, and 19 bases separated the two germline ends. The DNA for the CDR3 is TGTGCCAGTATCCCAGGAGATAGGACTGTCTATGGCTACACCTTC. Protein sequence: CASIPGDRTVYGYTF.

This clone came up once. The chain joins TRBV15 to TRBJ1-2, with TRBD1 matching over 7 bases. CDR3 length: 14 amino acids. V was pared by 7 bases and J by 7 bases, with 12 bases of the junction left unmatched. Germline CDR1 and CDR2: LNHNV and YYDKDF (reference sequence). CDR3 nucleotides: TGTGCCACCACCCAGAAGGAGGGGGCGGGTGGCTACACCTTC. Amino acids: CATTQKEGAGGYTF.

This chain connects TRBV27 to TRBJ2-5, with no clear D. Trimming stripped 2 bases from V and 3 bases from J, with 10 bases between. This CDR3 is built from 14 residues. Germline lookup yields CDR1 MNHEY and CDR2 SMNVEV (reference sequence). The CDR3 coding sequence is TGTGCCAGCAGTTTACGAACAGCAAAAGAGACCCAGTACTTC. This sequence encodes CASSLRTAKETQYF.